This TCR beta chain was observed in a study of cytomegalovirus exposure and HLA in healthy donors. Study-level background: In an early release, HLA-typed donors contributed tens of millions of unique TCR sequences.

To note about this clone: Its antigen is not identified.

Use of 60 Vbeta and 13 Jbeta primers characterized the PCR. TCRdb's copy holds only in-frame clones and misses some; the assay was immunoSEQ multiplex PCR. The sample has 100,000 to 150,000 clones, approximately 79% seen once. Germline CDR1 is SNHLY and CDR2 is FYNNEI. This CDR3 is built from 13 residues. Trimming took off 10 bases at V and 0 bases at J, with 10 bases between the two ends. Findings and limits, study-wide: Accurate prediction of most subjects' HLA-A and HLA-B alleles from TCR beta sequences was reported. V- and J-gene trimming in TCR beta was tied to a missense DCLRE1C variant by an analysis performed later.

The V gene is TRBV2, the J gene TRBJ1-3; TRBD1 might be the D (6 bases). The sequence was obtained from a man between 25 and 39 years old in good health and CMV-seronegative. The sample comprised PBMCs. CDR3 loop: CATGQDSGNTIYF. Written as DNA, the CDR3 is TGTGCCACGGGACAAGACTCTGGAAACACCATATATTTT.